Each of the 18 T cell receptor beta chains below was sequenced from the same sample in a study of CD8+ T cells in alopecia areata. Treatment specified: oral pan-JAK inhibitor, 5-10 mg twice daily. TCR sequencing used cDNA made by reverse transcription of extracted RNA. The data were produced by immunoSEQ multiplex PCR, yet TCRdb's version contains in-frame clones alone and is incomplete. The sample contains 150,000 to 200,000 clones, about 60% of which appear only once. The source was CD4+ T cells sorted from blood, collected at week 24, from a patient treated with tofacitinib. All receptors derive from a human donor with alopecia areata.

This chain links TRBV5-1 with TRBJ1-1, with 7 bases aligning to TRBD1. CDR3 length: 15 amino acids. Trimming removed 4 bases from V and 1 base from J; junction bases left unmatched: 7. Looked up from germline, CDR1 is SGHRS and CDR2 is YFSETQ. CDR3 protein: CASSPQGEWNTEAFF. The CDR3 region has the DNA TGCGCCAGCAGCCCGCAGGGGGAATGGAACACTGAAGCTTTCTTT.

This chain joins TRBV2 and TRBJ1-2; TRBD1 might be the D (6 bases). CDR3 length: 13 residues. Germline V gene sequence: CDR1 SNHLY, CDR2 FYNNEI. With 6 bases removed from V and 4 bases from J, the gap between germline ends came to 12 bases. The DNA of the CDR3 is TGTGCCAGCAGACCCGGGACAACCTATGGCTACACCTTC. This encodes CASRPGTTYGYTF.

The chain carries TRBV29-1 and TRBJ2-3, with a tentative D call TRBD1 (6 bases). Trimming left V 3 bases short and J 5 bases short, with 12 bases between. CDR3 size: 13 residues. Germline-derived CDR1 and CDR2 are SQVTM and ANQGSEA. CDR3 residues: CSVDQGLGDTQYF. Here the CDR3 DNA reads TGCAGCGTTGATCAGGGGCTCGGAGATACGCAGTATTTT.

V is TRBV7-6 and J is TRBJ2-7; 8 nucleotides agree with TRBD1. Germline trimming cut 5 bases from V and 10 bases from J; bases unmatched to any gene: 7. Germline CDR1 reads SGHVS; CDR2 reads FNYEAQ. This CDR3 contains 12 residues. The DNA of the CDR3 is TGTGCCAGCAGCCCTACAGGGGGGTCACAGTACTTC. This codes for CASSPTGGSQYF.

This rearrangement joins TRBV29-1 to TRBJ1-1; D gene ambiguous. The length of the CDR3 is 13 residues. The germline V gene has CDR1 SQVTM and CDR2 ANQGSEA. V lost 3 bases, J lost 2 bases, and 10 bases lay in between. Here the CDR3 reads CSVDAGENTEAFF. The CDR3 DNA reads TGCAGCGTTGACGCGGGTGAAAACACTGAAGCTTTCTTT.

This chain uses TRBV7-8 with TRBJ2-2; no reliable D call. Germline CDR1 is SGHVS and CDR2 is FQNEAQ. Trimming stripped 4 bases from V and 5 bases from J, with 5 bases between. The CDR3 length is 12 residues. CDR3 in DNA: TGTGCCAGCAGCTCCGATACCGGGGAGCTGTTTTTT. Its protein is CASSSDTGELFF.

This clone was observed a handful of times. V and J are TRBV29-1 and TRBJ2-1, with D perhaps matching TRBD2 (7 bases). Germline CDR1 SQVTM, CDR2 ANQGSEA. CDR3 length: 13 residues. Trimming removed 6 bases from V and 6 bases from J, with 15 bases in between. The CDR3: CSVGGGARNEQFF. CDR3 in DNA: TGCAGCGTAGGAGGGGGGGCCCGCAATGAGCAGTTCTTC.

The DNA of the CDR3 is TGTGCCAGCTCACCAACTATGGACTATGGCTACACCTTC. Amino acid sequence: CASSPTMDYGYTF. The V gene is TRBV18, the J gene TRBJ1-2; no definite D call. V shed 2 bases and J shed 3 bases, with 7 bases lying between them. Germline V gene sequence: CDR1 KGHSH, CDR2 LQKENI. The CDR3 extends over 13 amino acids.

This clone appeared a few times. The chain links TRBV23-1 to TRBJ1-1; tentatively, D is TRBD1 (6 bases). TRBV23-1 is assigned to the ORF class and has an uncertain function. The CDR3 is 15 amino acids. V was shortened by 0 bases and J by 3 bases, with 11 bases between the two germline ends. CDR3 sequence (DNA): TGCGCCAGCAGTCAATCGGGCAGGGGAGACACTGAAGCTTTCTTT. This codes for CASSQSGRGDTEAFF.

The J gene is TRBJ1-6, the V gene TRBV7-2, with D possibly matching TRBD1 (5 bases). Looked up from germline, CDR1 is SGHTA and CDR2 is FQGNSA. With 1 base removed from V and 8 bases from J, the gap between germline ends came to 15 bases. This CDR3 region has 16 residues. Here the CDR3 reads CASSLGLRVGDSPLHF. The DNA of the CDR3 is TGTGCCAGCAGCTTAGGCCTCAGGGTGGGTGATTCACCCCTCCACTTT. Full variable domain (outside the CDR3, taken from reference TRBV7-2 and TRBJ1-6): GAGVSQSPSNKVTEKGKDVELRCDPISGHTALYWYRQSLGQGLEFLIYFQGNSAPDKSGLPSDRFSAERTGGSVSTLTIQRTQQEDSAVYLCASSLGLRVGDSPLHFGNGTRLTVT.

The J gene is TRBJ2-7, the V gene TRBV4-2; 12 bases are shared with TRBD2. CDR1 LGHNA and CDR2 YNFKEQ come from the germline V gene. The V segment lost 3 bases and the J segment 0 bases; nucleotides outside the gene matches: 9. The CDR3 sequence is 18 residues long. The CDR3 loop is CASSHMGASGGASYEQYF. In nucleotides, the CDR3 is TGTGCCAGCAGCCATATGGGGGCTAGCGGGGGGGCCTCCTACGAGCAGTACTTC.

This sequence joins TRBV5-1 and TRBJ2-5; maybe TRBD2 (6 bases). The germline CDR1 and CDR2 sequences are SGHRS and YFSETQ. This CDR3 contains 16 residues. V gave up 4 bases and J gave up 1 base, with 17 bases separating them. CDR3 DNA sequence: TGCGCCAGCAGCGTTGGCACCGCGGGAACCCAAGAGACCCAGTACTTC. Translation gives CASSVGTAGTQETQYF.

The chain has TRBV29-1 and TRBJ1-2, with a tentative D call TRBD1 (5 bases). The germline V and J ends were trimmed by 4 bases and 2 bases, with 17 bases remaining between them. From germline, CDR1 is SQVTM and CDR2 ANQGSEA. The CDR3 has 15 amino acids. The CDR3 spells CSVANTREANYGYTF. CDR3 bases: TGCAGCGTTGCTAATACCAGGGAGGCGAACTATGGCTACACCTTC. The full variable domain, completed using reference TRBV29-1 and TRBJ1-2, is SAVISQKPSRDICQRGTSLTIQCQVDSQVTMMFWYRQQPGQSLTLIATANQGSEATYESGFVIDKFPISRPNLTFSTLTVSNMSPEDSSIYLCSVANTREANYGYTFGSGTRLTVV.

This clone occurred once. This sequence joins TRBV7-8 and TRBJ2-6; the D call may be TRBD1 or TRBD2 (5 bases each). The CDR3 runs to 19 residues. CDR1 is SGHVS, CDR2 FQNEAQ, per germline. V lost 3 bases, J lost 0 bases, and 18 bases lay in between. In DNA form, the CDR3 reads TGTGCCAGCAGCTTGGCCCACCGAGGGGAATACTCTGGGGCCAACGTCCTGACTTTC. Its translation is CASSLAHRGEYSGANVLTF.

This sequence joins TRBV2 and TRBJ1-6, with no clear D. Germline CDR1 and CDR2: SNHLY and FYNNEI. V was clipped by 9 bases and J by 10 bases, with 16 bases between them. The CDR3 is 13 residues long. The CDR3 coding sequence is TGTGCCAGTGTTCAACTCGGGCCATCACCCCTCCACTTT. Its protein is CASVQLGPSPLHF. Supplemented by reference TRBV2 and TRBJ1-6, the full variable domain reads EPEVTQTPSHQVTQMGQEVILRCVPISNHLYFYWYRQILGQKVEFLVSFYNNEISEKSEIFDDQFSVERPDGSNFTLKIRSTKLEDSAMYFCASVQLGPSPLHFGNGTRLTVT.

This clone has only a few counts. J is TRBJ2-1 and V is TRBV4-1; 9 nucleotides match TRBD1. CDR1 and CDR2 from the germline V gene are MGHRA and YSYEKL. V lost 4 bases, J lost 4 bases, and 2 bases stayed unmatched. There are 14 residues in the CDR3. CDR3 in amino acids: CASSRGTGYNEQFF. In DNA form, the CDR3 reads TGCGCCAGCAGCCGCGGGACAGGGTACAATGAGCAGTTCTTC.

This clone has just a few counts. The rearrangement links TRBV9 to TRBJ2-3, with D uncertain. Between the trimmed V and J ends, which lost 3 bases and 1 base, there was a span of 12 bases. This CDR3 contains 15 residues. Germline V lookup: CDR1 SGDLS, CDR2 YYNGEE. CDR3 sequence: CASSAAPEGTDTQYF. The CDR3, as DNA: TGTGCCAGCAGCGCCGCCCCCGAAGGCACAGATACGCAGTATTTT.

This chain joins TRBV29-1 and TRBJ1-4; D remains ambiguous. Germline CDR1 is SQVTM and CDR2 is ANQGSEA. This CDR3 spans 13 amino acids. V gave up 4 bases and J gave up 2 bases, with 8 bases separating them. The CDR3 DNA reads TGCAGCGTTGGACGGCGGACTAATGAAAAACTGTTTTTT. It codes for CSVGRRTNEKLFF.